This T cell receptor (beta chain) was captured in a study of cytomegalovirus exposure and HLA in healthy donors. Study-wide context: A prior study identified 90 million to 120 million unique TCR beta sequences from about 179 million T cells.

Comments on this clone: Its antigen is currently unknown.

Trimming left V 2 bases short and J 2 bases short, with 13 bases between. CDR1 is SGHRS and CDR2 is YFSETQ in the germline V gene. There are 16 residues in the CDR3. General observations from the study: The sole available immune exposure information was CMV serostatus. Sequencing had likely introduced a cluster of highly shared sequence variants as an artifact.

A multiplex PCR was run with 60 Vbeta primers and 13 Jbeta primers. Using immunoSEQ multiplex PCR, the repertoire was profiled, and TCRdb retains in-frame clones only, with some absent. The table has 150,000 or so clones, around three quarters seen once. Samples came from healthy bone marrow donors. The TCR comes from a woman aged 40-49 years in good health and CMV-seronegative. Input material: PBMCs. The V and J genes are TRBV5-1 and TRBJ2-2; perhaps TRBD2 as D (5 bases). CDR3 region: CASSFGARTNTGELFF. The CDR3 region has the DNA TGCGCCAGCAGCTTCGGCGCGCGGACTAACACCGGGGAGCTGTTTTTT.